These T cell receptor beta chains were read from a single sample in a study of metastatic and nonmetastatic thyroid tumors. TCRdb re-clonotyped the PCR reads via MiXCR. The table records about 15,000 clones, roughly 25% of them present only once. The source material was tumor tissue. These receptor sequences come from a female donor with papillary thyroid cancer or a benign thyroid nodule (not recorded which). Some clones in this sample may be carry-over from other donors' samples. CDR3s include the opening cysteine and the closing phenylalanine or tryptophan. A D gene is named only where the DNA matches it firmly. Rows give clone size only sometimes, using once, few, many, or a class for an expanded clone.

few	TRBV6-2/TRBV6-3	TRBJ2-3	TRBD2	TGTGCCAGCAGTTACTCGCGGGGGGGCACAGATACGCAGTATTTT	CASSYSRGGTDTQYF
NA	TRBV28	TRBJ2-3	TRBD2	TGTGCCAGCAGTTTATGGGCGGGAGCTAGCACAGATACGCAGTATTTT	CASSLWAGASTDTQYF
once	TRBV20-1	TRBJ2-7	NA	TGCAGTGCTAGTGTGTACGAGCAGTACTTC	CSASVYEQYF
NA	TRBV20-1	TRBJ2-1	NA	TGCAGTGCTAGCGGGAGCCCCTCCTACAATGAGCAGTTCTTC	CSASGSPSYNEQFF
many	TRBV20-1	TRBJ2-5	TRBD2	TGCAGTGCCACGGGGGGGTTAAAGACCCAGTACTTC	CSATGGLKTQYF
once	TRBV3-1	TRBJ1-3	NA	TGTGCCAGCAGCCCCGAGACAAAGGGGTTTTCTGGAAACACCATATATTTT	CASSPETKGFSGNTIYF
once	TRBV6-9	TRBJ2-5	TRBD2	TGTGCCAGCAGTTACCGTGTTCTAGCGGGACAAGAGACCCAGTACTTC	CASSYRVLAGQETQYF
many	TRBV30	TRBJ1-1	NA	TGTGCCTGGAGTCCTCTTAACCGGGGTCTAAAAGACACTGAAGCTTTCTTT	CAWSPLNRGLKDTEAFF
few	TRBV28	TRBJ1-2	NA	TGTGCCAGCTTATCAGGGGTTAACTATGGCTACACCTTC	CASLSGVNYGYTF
many	TRBV11-2	TRBJ1-2	NA	TGTGCCAGCAGCCATTGGGGCCGGGACAACTATGGCTACACCTTC	CASSHWGRDNYGYTF
once	TRBV20-1	TRBJ2-7	NA	TGCAGTGTTATAACCTTGTGTGAGCAGTACTTC	CSVITLCEQYF
NA	TRBV28	TRBJ1-1	NA	TGTGCCAGCAGTCCCGGACAGTCCTACACTGAAGCTTTCTTT	CASSPGQSYTEAFF
NA	TRBV6-5	TRBJ1-2	TRBD1	TGTGCCAGCAGTTACGACCGGACAGGGAGGACTGGCTACACCTTC	CASSYDRTGRTGYTF
many	TRBV28	TRBJ2-1	NA	TGTGCCAGCAGCCAATACGCTAGGGCTTCCTACAATGAGCAGTTCTTC	CASSQYARASYNEQFF
few	TRBV6-2/TRBV6-3	TRBJ1-1	NA	TGTGCCAGCAGTTACGTCCTGACTGAAGCTTTCTTT	CASSYVLTEAFF
NA	TRBV6-1	TRBJ2-2	NA	TGTGCCAGCAGTGCGTCCACCGGGGAGCTGTTTTTT	CASSASTGELFF
many	TRBV14	TRBJ1-1	NA	TGTGCCAGCAGCCTGCTAACAGGGATAAACACTGAAGCTTTCTTT	CASSLLTGINTEAFF
many	TRBV19	TRBJ2-3	TRBD1	TGTGCCAGTAGTATCCGACAGGGGGCAGATACGCAGTATTTT	CASSIRQGADTQYF
NA	TRBV20-1	TRBJ1-5	NA	TGCAGTGCGCTCGTAAGCAATCAGCCCCAGCATTTT	CSALVSNQPQHF
few	TRBV6-1	TRBJ2-7	TRBD2	TGTGCCAGCTCGTCCCCGGGGGGAGGGACCTACGAGCAGTACTTC	CASSSPGGGTYEQYF
NA	TRBV30	TRBJ1-2	NA	TGTGCCTGGATCCCCCGGGGGGTGGTTGCTGGCTACACCTTC	CAWIPRGVVAGYTF
many	TRBV6-2/TRBV6-3	TRBJ1-2	NA	TGTGCCAGCAGTTACGGTGTCTATGGCTACACCTTC	CASSYGVYGYTF
many	TRBV20-1	TRBJ2-7	TRBD1	TGCAGTGCTAACAGGGGGTCAGGGCAGTACTTC	CSANRGSGQYF
NA	TRBV4-1	TRBJ1-5	NA	TGCGCCAGCAGCCAGACTGGGAGGTTTGATAGCAATCAGCCCCAGCATTTT	CASSQTGRFDSNQPQHF
NA	TRBV9	TRBJ1-1	TRBD1	TGTGCCAGCAGCGTAACTTCAGGGGGGAACACTGAAGCTTTCTTT	CASSVTSGGNTEAFF
NA	TRBV7-2	TRBJ1-2	NA	TGTGCCAGCAGCACGAAGGGGGAATATGGCTACACCTTC	CASSTKGEYGYTF
few	TRBV6-1	TRBJ1-6	NA	TGTGCCGGACAGAGCTCCTATAATTCACCCCTCCACTTT	CAGQSSYNSPLHF
NA	TRBV9	TRBJ1-2	NA	TGTGCCAGCAGAGTAGCTGGCAGGTTAAAATATGGCTACACCTTC	CASRVAGRLKYGYTF
few	TRBV28	TRBJ1-3	NA	TGTGCCAGCAAGGGGACAAGAGAAAACGCCATATATTTT	CASKGTRENAIYF